This TCR beta chain is drawn from a study of blood T cells in healthy people across ages. V shed 0 bases and J shed 0 bases, with 15 bases lying between them. This CDR3 contains 18 residues. Looked up from germline, CDR1 is LGHDT and CDR2 is YNNKEL (reference sequence). Combining a sample-barcoded 5' primer with a J-beta primer mix, a second PCR ran for 7 to 11 cycles. TCRdb itself ran the 5' RACE reads through MiXCR, one entry per CDR3 protein. The table records roughly 550,000 distinct CDR3 sequences, more than 20% of them present only once. This sample was also put to use in a study of T cells of mothers and their children.

The clonotype was recovered from a boy aged 10-17 years in good health. The genes are TRBV3-1 and TRBJ2-1, with D perhaps matching TRBD2 (7 bases). The sample taken for sequencing was blood. CDR3 loop: CASSQEWGREFSYNEQFF. In nucleotides, the CDR3 is TGTGCCAGCAGCCAAGAATGGGGGCGGGAGTTCTCCTACAATGAGCAGTTCTTC.